The subject of this entry is one T cell receptor beta chain. Its antigen is not known. V was clipped by 4 bases and J by 2 bases, with 8 bases between them. This CDR3 has 13 amino acids. Looked up from germline, CDR1 is GTSNPN and CDR2 is SVGIG (reference sequence). The sample belongs to a study of T-cell memory formation after mild COVID-19. Whole-study findings and limits: The appearance of some responding clones in pre-infection memory suggested that cross-reactive memory joined. CM and EM subsets held most contracting CD4+ clones; EMRA held CD8+ ones.

TCRdb reanalysed the 5' RACE reads using MiXCR and keeps one entry per CDR3 protein. This table holds hundreds of thousands of distinct CDR3 sequences, 20% found once. The sequencing input was PBMCs or a T cell subset sorted from them (not recorded which). The chain recombines TRBV30 with TRBJ1-4, with D possibly matching TRBD1 (5 bases). The clonotype comes from an adult woman who had mild COVID-19 (a few samples of this study predate the infection). Cell type and time point are not known. The CDR3 sequence is CAWTGVTNEKLFF. CDR3 nucleotide sequence: TGTGCCTGGACGGGGGTTACTAATGAAAAACTGTTTTTT.